One sample yielded the 12 T cell receptor beta chains listed below, sequenced in a study of T cell repertoires in cytomegalovirus infection. MiXCR, run by TCRdb on the reads, gives a single entry per CDR3 protein. Of about 570,000 distinct CDR3 sequences listed, about 40% were seen once; the top ten hold about 48%. These receptors are not linked to any known antigen. Specimen: cultured PBMCs, collected from culture after CMV antigen stimulation. The receptors here all came from a human donor in good health (CMV status not recorded). Some clones in this sample may be carry-over from other donors' samples.

This clonotype was observed a few times. The rearrangement joins TRBV12-3 or TRBV12-4 to TRBJ1-1; TRBD1 matches 8 bases. This CDR3 region has 16 residues. After removal of 6 bases from V and 6 bases from J, the junction contained 15 bases not matched to a gene. CDR3 DNA sequence: TGTGCCAGCAGCCGAGGACAGGGCAGGCCGGAGGCTGAAGCTTTCTTT. Protein product: CASSRGQGRPEAEAFF.

This clonotype has just a few counts. The chain uses TRBV25-1 and TRBJ2-1; no clear D. Germline loops: CDR1 MGHDK, CDR2 SYGVNS. The CDR3 covers 15 residues. Trimming took 6 bases from V and 2 from J, leaving 14 bases between them. The CDR3, as DNA: TGTGCCAGCAGGTCCCAGGATGCCGCCTACAATGAGCAGTTCTTC. Encoded protein: CASRSQDAAYNEQFF.

The gene calls are TRBV6-8 and TRBJ1-2, with 8 bases identical to TRBD1. V was clipped by 2 bases and J by 7 bases; unmatched bases: 6. Germline V lookup: CDR1 MNHGY, CDR2 SAAAGT. The CDR3 is 14 amino acids. Here the CDR3 DNA reads TGTGCCAGCAGTTACGAAGGACAGGGCTCTGGCTACACCTTC. This translates into CASSYEGQGSGYTF.

The genes are TRBV7-4 and TRBJ1-2; D ambiguous. Germline lookup yields CDR1 SGHVT and CDR2 SQSDAQ. V shed 2 bases and J shed 4 bases, with 11 bases lying between them. The CDR3 contains 14 residues. CDR3 in amino acids: CASSLPGIGYGYTF. Here the CDR3 DNA reads TGTGCCAGCAGCTTACCCGGTATAGGCTATGGCTACACCTTC.

This clonotype came up a few times. CDR3 nucleotide sequence: TGTGCCACTCGGAGGGGGGGCCAGTGGCCCCAGCATTTT. Translating it yields CATRRGGQWPQHF. The chain employs TRBV6-5 and TRBJ1-5; D may be TRBD1 (6 bases). CDR1 is MNHEY, CDR2 SVGAGI, per germline. The CDR3 contains 13 residues. V shed 10 bases and J shed 9 bases, with 19 bases lying between them.

The gene calls are TRBV7-2 and TRBJ1-1; no definite D call. The CDR3 is 13 amino acids. Germline V gene lookup returns CDR1 SGHTA and CDR2 FQGNSA. V was clipped by 0 bases and J by 4 bases, with 6 bases between them. The DNA of the CDR3 is TGTGCCAGCAGCTTAGCGATGGGCACTGAAGCTTTCTTT. Its translation: CASSLAMGTEAFF.

The chain has TRBV7-2 and TRBJ2-1; D is possibly TRBD1 (6 bases). V was trimmed by 6 bases and J by 9 bases, leaving 18 bases between them. This CDR3 is built from 14 residues. The germline V gene encodes CDR1 SGHTA and CDR2 FQGNSA. The CDR3 sequence: CASSQPRTESEQFF. The CDR3 region has the DNA TGTGCCAGCAGTCAACCCAGGACAGAGAGTGAGCAGTTCTTC.

The table lists this clonotype with a few counts. The chain links TRBV9 to TRBJ2-1; D gene ambiguous. Looked up from germline, CDR1 is SGDLS and CDR2 is YYNGEE. Trimming stripped 0 bases from V and 9 bases from J, with 13 bases between. The CDR3 extends over 14 amino acids. This CDR3 is CASSVVGLVGEQFF. CDR3 nucleotides: TGTGCCAGCAGCGTAGTTGGTCTTGTCGGTGAGCAGTTCTTC.

In this sample, this clonotype turned up a few times. The chain joins TRBV7-2 to TRBJ2-3; D is possibly TRBD1 or TRBD2 (5 bases each). CDR3 length equals 14 residues. The V end lost 5 bases, the J end lost 5 bases, and 14 bases lay between the germline ends. Germline assignment: CDR1 SGHTA and CDR2 FQGNSA. This CDR3 reads CASSPRPRGDTQYF. The DNA for the CDR3 is TGTGCCAGCAGCCCCCGGCCGAGGGGAGATACGCAGTATTTT.

The chain recombines TRBV7-4 with TRBJ2-7, with 12 bases aligning to TRBD2. Trimming took 5 bases from V and 5 from J; bases not matched to a gene: 16. The CDR3 loop spans 18 amino acids. From germline, CDR1 is SGHVT and CDR2 SQSDAQ. The CDR3 reads CASSPRGTSGSYLDEQYF. DNA for the CDR3: TGTGCCAGCAGCCCCCGAGGGACTAGCGGGTCCTACTTGGACGAGCAGTACTTC. The complete variable domain, with remaining parts taken from reference TRBV7-4 and TRBJ2-7, reads GAGVSQSPRYKVAKRGRDVALRCDSISGHVTLYWYRQTLGQGSEVLTYSQSDAQRDKSGRPSGRFSAERPERSVSTLKIQRTEQGDSAVYLCASSPRGTSGSYLDEQYFGPGTRLTVT.

The chain is built from TRBV4-3 and TRBJ2-5, with D unresolved. The V end was cut by 1 base, the J end by 3 bases, with 6 bases between. CDR3 length: 13 residues. The germline V gene encodes CDR1 LGHNA and CDR2 YSLEER. DNA for the CDR3: TGCGCCAGCAGCCAAGCCCTCGAAGAGACCCAGTACTTC. It translates to CASSQALEETQYF.

CDR3 sequence reads: CASSPLLAGLSNTQYF. The CDR3 DNA follows: TGTGCCAGCAGCCCACTCCTAGCGGGACTGTCAAATACGCAGTATTTT. This chain joins TRBV7-9 and TRBJ2-3; 9 bases line up with TRBD2. Germline assignment: CDR1 SEHNR and CDR2 FQNEAQ (reference sequence). The CDR3 extends over 16 amino acids. Trimming at V came to 5 bases and at J to 7 bases, leaving 13 bases not matched to a gene.